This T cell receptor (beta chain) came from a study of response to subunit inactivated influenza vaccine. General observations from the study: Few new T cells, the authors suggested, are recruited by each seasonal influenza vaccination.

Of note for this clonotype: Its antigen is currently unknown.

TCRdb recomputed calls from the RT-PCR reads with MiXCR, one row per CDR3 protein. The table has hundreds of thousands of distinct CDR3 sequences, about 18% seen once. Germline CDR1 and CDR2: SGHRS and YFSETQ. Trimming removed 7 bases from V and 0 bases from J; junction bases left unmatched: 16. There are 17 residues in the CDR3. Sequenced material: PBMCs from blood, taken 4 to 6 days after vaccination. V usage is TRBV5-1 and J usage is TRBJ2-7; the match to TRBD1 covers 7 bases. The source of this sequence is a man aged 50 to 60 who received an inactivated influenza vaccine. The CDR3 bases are TGCGCCAGCGACTTAGTACTGTTCGGGGACAGCTCCTACGAGCAGTACTTC. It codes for CASDLVLFGDSSYEQYF. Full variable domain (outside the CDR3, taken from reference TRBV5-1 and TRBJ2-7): KAGVTQTPRYLIKTRGQQVTLSCSPISGHRSVSWYQQTPGQGLQFLFEYFSETQRNKGNFPGRFSGRQFSNSRSEMNVSTLELGDSALYLCASDLVLFGDSSYEQYFGPGTRLTVT.